The next 29 T cell receptor beta chains were all read from a single sample in a study of cytotoxic CD8 clonotypes in ibrutinib-treated CLL. Some clones are missing from TCRdb's copy, which holds only in-frame ones; the method was immunoSEQ multiplex PCR. The sample includes fewer than 100,000 clones, 85% to 90% of them seen just once. Sequenced material: PBMCs, taken before ibrutinib treatment. The receptors originated from a human donor with chronic lymphocytic leukemia.

A few counts support this clone. V is TRBV29-1 and J is TRBJ2-7, with 7 bases that match TRBD1. CDR1 SQVTM and CDR2 ANQGSEA come from the germline V gene. The CDR3 consists of 12 residues. J gave up 4 bases and V 6 bases, and 6 bases lay outside the gene matches. CDR3: CSVQDRWYEQYF. The CDR3 coding sequence is TGCAGCGTCCAGGACAGGTGGTACGAGCAGTACTTC.

The chain recombines TRBV7-3 with TRBJ2-2, with 7 bases fitting TRBD1. Trimming at V came to 9 bases and at J to 4 bases, leaving 8 bases not matched to a gene. Germline assignment: CDR1 SGHTA and CDR2 FQGTGA. CDR3 length equals 14 residues. The CDR3 DNA reads as TGTGCCAGTCGCGCAGGGGGATCCACCGGGGAGCTGTTTTTT. Its translation: CASRAGGSTGELFF.

This chain links TRBV4-1 with TRBJ2-1; TRBD2 matches 15 bases. There are 16 residues in the CDR3. Germline CDR1 and CDR2: MGHRA and YSYEKL. Losses at the gene ends were 4 bases for V and 10 bases for J; bases not matched to a gene: 8. CDR3 bases: TGCGCCAGCAGCCCACGGACTAGCGGGAGGGCCGGGGAGCAGTTCTTC. This sequence encodes CASSPRTSGRAGEQFF.

V and J are TRBV25-1 and TRBJ1-2, with 8 bases matching TRBD1. The germline V gene has CDR1 MGHDK and CDR2 SYGVNS. The CDR3 spans 15 residues. J was trimmed by 14 bases and V by 1 base; bases with no gene match: 15. CDR3 nucleotides: TGTGCCAGCAGTGAATGGGCCCCGGACAGGGCGGAGTATACCTTC. Its translation is CASSEWAPDRAEYTF.

The rearrangement joins TRBV7-9 to TRBJ2-1; D possibly corresponds to TRBD1 (5 bases). CDR3 length: 14 residues. V lost 1 base to trimming and J lost 1 base, with 5 bases between them. Germline V CDR1 and CDR2: SEHNR, FQNEAQ (reference sequence). CDR3 amino acids: CASSLGQSYNEQFF. DNA for the CDR3: TGTGCCAGCAGCTTAGGACAGTCCTACAATGAGCAGTTCTTC.

The J gene is TRBJ2-1, the V gene TRBV30; D remains ambiguous. V was shortened by 3 bases and J by 6 bases, with 12 bases between the two germline ends. Germline CDR1 is GTSNPN and CDR2 is SVGIG (reference sequence). The CDR3 extends over 13 amino acids. The CDR3 sequence is CAWRKGPSNEQFF. CDR3 DNA: TGTGCCTGGAGAAAAGGACCATCCAATGAGCAGTTCTTC.

The genes are TRBV11-3 and TRBJ2-1; maybe TRBD2 (6 bases). CDR3 length equals 17 residues. Trimming took 0 bases from V and 4 from J, leaving 16 bases between them. Germline lookup yields CDR1 SGHNT and CDR2 YENEEA. In DNA form, the CDR3 reads TGTGCCAGCAGCTTAGATCCCTTGGACTACCGATACAATGAGCAGTTCTTC. Protein: CASSLDPLDYRYNEQFF.

The gene calls are TRBV30 and TRBJ2-6, with TRBD1 as a possible D gene (5 bases). Germline V gives CDR1 GTSNPN, CDR2 SVGIG (reference sequence). This CDR3 is 16 amino acids long. Trimming left V 4 bases short and J 2 bases short, with 15 bases between. CDR3 amino acids: CAWTVGRGTGANVLTF. Written as DNA, the CDR3 is TGTGCCTGGACCGTAGGTAGGGGCACTGGGGCCAACGTCCTGACTTTC.

The gene calls are TRBV18 and TRBJ1-1; D ambiguous. Per the germline V gene, CDR1 is KGHSH and CDR2 is LQKENI. Between the trimmed V and J ends, which lost 3 bases and 2 bases, there was a span of 13 bases. The CDR3 loop spans 15 amino acids. CDR3 sequence (DNA): TGTGCCAGCTCACCCCTAATACGACAAAACACTGAAGCTTTCTTT. This codes for CASSPLIRQNTEAFF.

This clone was detected ten times or more. This chain links TRBV30 with TRBJ1-1; perhaps TRBD1 as D (5 bases). The length of the CDR3 is 14 residues. V dropped 2 bases and J dropped 10 bases, with 20 bases sitting between them. Germline lookup yields CDR1 GTSNPN and CDR2 SVGIG (reference sequence). The CDR3 protein is CAWSPSGWLKAAFF. CDR3 in DNA: TGTGCCTGGAGTCCGTCAGGGTGGTTGAAAGCAGCTTTCTTT. Drawing the rest from reference TRBV30 and TRBJ1-1, the complete variable domain is SQTIHQWPATLVQPVGSPLSLECTVEGTSNPNLYWYRQAAGRGLQLLFYSVGIGQISSEVPQNLSASRPQDRQFILSSKKLLLSDSGFYLCAWSPSGWLKAAFFGQGTRLTVV.

This chain connects TRBV6-5 to TRBJ1-2; 9 nucleotides align to TRBD1. Germline values: CDR1 MNHEY, CDR2 SVGAGI. This CDR3 has 15 residues. V dropped 6 bases and J dropped 8; count of bases not matched to a gene: 13. DNA of the CDR3: TGTGCCAGCAGACGGCCGGGACAGGGAAGGGACGGCTACACCTTC. Protein product: CASRRPGQGRDGYTF.

This rearrangement joins TRBV5-4 to TRBJ2-2; D gene ambiguous. Trimming stripped 2 bases from V and 0 bases from J, with 5 bases between. Germline loops: CDR1 SGHNT, CDR2 YYREEE (reference sequence). The CDR3 has 14 amino acids. DNA of the CDR3: TGTGCCAGCAGCTTAAATCCGAACACCGGGGAGCTGTTTTTT. This gives the protein CASSLNPNTGELFF.

The chain employs TRBV5-1 and TRBJ1-1, with no clear D. CDR1 is SGHRS, CDR2 YFSETQ, per germline. This CDR3 comprises 15 residues. Between the trimmed V and J ends, which lost 0 bases and 0 bases, there was a span of 9 bases. DNA of the CDR3: TGCGCCAGCAGCTTGGCCGGATACATGAACACTGAAGCTTTCTTT. Residues: CASSLAGYMNTEAFF.

In nucleotides, the CDR3 is TGTGCCTCCGGGACTACAAACAATGAGCAGTTCTTC. Its translation: CASGTTNNEQFF. The chain carries TRBV30 and TRBJ2-1, with 7 bases fitting TRBD2. Germline V gene sequence: CDR1 GTSNPN, CDR2 SVGIG (reference sequence). The CDR3 totals 12 residues. The trim removed 7 bases at V and 5 bases at J, leaving 5 bases unmatched.

The chain combines TRBV29-1 with TRBJ1-3, with no clear D. V was trimmed by 1 base and J by 3 bases, leaving 4 bases between them. The germline V gene encodes CDR1 SQVTM and CDR2 ANQGSEA. The CDR3 totals 12 residues. CDR3 residues: CSVEGLGNTIYF. In nucleotides, the CDR3 is TGCAGCGTTGAAGGTCTTGGAAACACCATATATTTT. Variable domain in full (rest from reference TRBV29-1 and TRBJ1-3): SAVISQKPSRDICQRGTSLTIQCQVDSQVTMMFWYRQQPGQSLTLIATANQGSEATYESGFVIDKFPISRPNLTFSTLTVSNMSPEDSSIYLCSVEGLGNTIYFGEGSWLTVV.

CDR3 bases: TGTGCCAGTAGTATAATGAGTAATGAGCAGTTCTTC. Its protein is CASSIMSNEQFF. The genes are TRBV19 and TRBJ2-1; D gene ambiguous. The germline gives CDR1 LNHDA, CDR2 SQIVND (reference sequence). Between the trimmed V and J ends, which lost 2 bases and 7 bases, there was a span of 6 bases. CDR3 length: 12 amino acids.

V gene TRBV7-2 combines with J gene TRBJ2-3; 14 positions agree with TRBD2. Trimming cost V 5 bases and J 0 bases; bases outside gene matches: 4. CDR1 and CDR2 from the germline V gene are SGHTA and FQGNSA. The CDR3 is 17 residues long. The chain's CDR3 is CASSGTSGSESTDTQYF. CDR3 DNA: TGTGCCAGCAGCGGGACTAGCGGGAGTGAGAGCACAGATACGCAGTATTTT.

The chain uses TRBV6-5 and TRBJ1-1; D gene ambiguous. CDR3 length: 11 amino acids. V lost 2 bases and J lost 9, with 7 bases in between. Germline loops: CDR1 MNHEY, CDR2 SVGAGI. The CDR3 DNA sequence: TGTGCCAGCAGTTACATGAAGCAAGCTTTCTTT. It yields the protein CASSYMKQAFF.

As regards this clone: Different DNA sequences within this sample yield the same CDR3. The chain joins TRBV6-6 to TRBJ1-2; 8 bases align to TRBD1. CDR1 is MNHNY and CDR2 is SVGAGI in the germline V gene (reference sequence). Unmatched junction bases numbered 2, after V lost 5 bases and J lost 3 bases. CDR3 length: 13 amino acids. The CDR3 DNA sequence: TGTGCCAGCAGTCCGACAGGGGACTATGGCTACACCTTC. Protein: CASSPTGDYGYTF.

V usage is TRBV27 and J usage is TRBJ1-2, with D tentatively TRBD1 (6 bases). This CDR3 contains 14 residues. V gave up 6 bases and J gave up 5 bases, with 16 bases separating them. Germline CDR1 MNHEY, CDR2 SMNVEV (reference sequence). CDR3 sequence reads: CASRGTNPGYGYTF. The CDR3 DNA reads TGTGCCAGCAGGGGGACAAACCCCGGTTATGGCTACACCTTC.

Only one count was recorded for this clone. V and J are TRBV11-3 and TRBJ2-3; D unresolved. The CDR3 spans 12 residues. The V gene lost 5 bases and the J gene lost 2 bases, with 5 bases spanning the gap. Germline assignment: CDR1 SGHNT and CDR2 YENEEA. CDR3 nucleotides: TGTGCCAGCAGCCGAACCACAGATACGCAGTATTTT. It specifies CASSRTTDTQYF.

The gene calls are TRBV11-2 and TRBJ1-3; the match to TRBD1 covers 7 bases. The ends lost 5 bases at V and 2 bases at J; junction bases unmatched: 6. CDR3 length equals 15 residues. Germline loops: CDR1 SGHAT, CDR2 FQNNGV. The CDR3 sequence is CASSPDRVTGNTIYF. CDR3 nucleotide sequence: TGTGCCAGCAGCCCAGACAGGGTGACTGGAAACACCATATATTTT.

The chain uses TRBV5-4 and TRBJ2-7; no clear D. The CDR3 contains 14 residues. Deletions cut 6 bases from V and 4 bases from J, with 17 bases between. Germline values: CDR1 SGHNT, CDR2 YYREEE (reference sequence). CDR3 nucleotides: TGTGCCAGCACCTCGGGCGGAAGAGTATACGAGCAGTACTTC. This encodes CASTSGGRVYEQYF.

This chain uses TRBV11-3 with TRBJ2-1; D possibly corresponds to TRBD1 (6 bases). The CDR3 extends over 17 amino acids. Deletions cut 5 bases from V and 10 bases from J, with 27 bases between. The germline V gene encodes CDR1 SGHNT and CDR2 YENEEA. CDR3 in DNA: TGTGCCAGCAGCCTCGACGCCTTGTACCTGTGGGGGCAAGAGCAGTTCTTC. This codes for CASSLDALYLWGQEQFF.

The chain has TRBV25-1 and TRBJ1-2; 10 bases agree with TRBD1. Trimming removed 6 bases from V and 8 bases from J; junction bases left unmatched: 0. The CDR3 covers 11 residues. Per germline, CDR1 MGHDK and CDR2 SYGVNS. The CDR3 DNA reads TGTGCCAGCAGGGGACAGGGGGGCTACACCTTC. Translation gives CASRGQGGYTF.

V is TRBV11-2 and J is TRBJ1-3; tentatively, D is TRBD1 (5 bases). Trimming took 4 bases from V and 0 from J, leaving 16 bases between them. The germline CDR1 and CDR2 sequences are SGHAT and FQNNGV. The CDR3 covers 17 residues. DNA of the CDR3: TGTGCCAGCAGCTCTCCCTCCGGGGCCTTCTCTGGAAACACCATATATTTT. Translation: CASSSPSGAFSGNTIYF.

The chain couples TRBV19 to TRBJ1-2, with D perhaps TRBD1 (5 bases). CDR3 length: 12 residues. Germline-derived CDR1 and CDR2 are LNHDA and SQIVND (reference sequence). V was shortened by 5 bases and J by 7 bases, with 11 bases between the two germline ends. The CDR3 loop reads CASSVGVVGYTF. CDR3 sequence (DNA): TGTGCCAGTAGTGTAGGGGTGGTTGGCTACACCTTC.

This chain uses TRBV5-4 with TRBJ1-1, with D unresolved. This CDR3 spans 15 amino acids. Germline CDR1 SGHNT, CDR2 YYREEE (reference sequence). The V and J ends lost 5 bases and 5 bases respectively, with 19 bases between them. CDR3 sequence reads: CASRPADRIRTEAFF. The CDR3, as DNA: TGTGCCAGCAGGCCCGCCGATAGGATTCGGACTGAAGCTTTCTTT.

This chain links TRBV28 with TRBJ2-7; perhaps TRBD2 as D (7 bases). The ends were cut back, 6 bases at V and 3 bases at J, with 15 bases in the middle. This CDR3 comprises 14 residues. Germline V gene data show CDR1 as MDHEN and CDR2 as SYDVKM. DNA for the CDR3: TGTGCCAGCAGCGGGGGGCAGGCTCTCTACGAGCAGTACTTC. Translation gives CASSGGQALYEQYF.